This T cell receptor beta chain was obtained from a study of radiation and T cells in renal cell carcinoma (dated by TCRdb to the early 2020s). At the level of the whole study: Samples came from a clinical trial, in which primary renal cell carcinomas received 15 Gy stereotactic body radiation therapy followed by nephrectomy 4 weeks later. In total, roughly 51 samples underwent TCR beta sequencing: roughly 26 tumors plus 27 peripheral blood samples. Across all 50 or so samples, several million unique CDR3 nucleotide sequences, encoding about 3,000,000 unique CDR3 amino acid sequences, were identified.

Note on this clone: No antigen is known for it. Within one base of it there is no much larger clone, and no base qualities were kept.

Findings and caveats that apply to the study as a whole: No pretreatment tumor biopsies were available, so the baseline intratumoral presence of clonotypes could not be determined. Blood repertoire dynamics were not followed beyond 4 weeks after treatment. In blood, the top tumor clonotypes increased between baseline and 2 weeks post-radiation and then shrank by 4 weeks, which suggests that tumor-resident clones expanded only transiently. Because the trial had a single-armed design, the trial could not examine how radiation dose or scheduling affected the TCR repertoire.

Reading the label with the study, this specimen's time point is: blood 2 weeks post-SBRT. The meaning of the sample's treatment or condition label: 15 Gy SBRT to primary tumor, nephrectomy 4 weeks later. To follow tumor-enriched clonotypes, serial peripheral blood was collected from radiation-treated patients at baseline and at 2 weeks and 4 weeks after SBRT. Renal cell carcinoma with clear cell pathology was present in all patients. Genomic DNA for TCR sequencing was prepared using the QIAamp DNA Blood Mini Kit (Qiagen). The analyses included just those samples that passed every quality control check. According to the germline V gene, CDR1 reads SGHTA and CDR2 reads FQGTGA. CDR3 length: 13 amino acids, cysteine to phenylalanine. Only the CDR3 DNA stays, 39 bases, in frame from base 1. Trimming removed 5 bases from V and 5 bases from J, leaving 10 bases between the germline ends. TCR beta libraries were generated from genomic DNA with the immunoSEQ kit, following the manufacturer's recommendations. Library preparation used a first multiplex PCR with proprietary primers, then a second PCR adding unique barcodes, with bead cleanups after each round. Each sample batch included a kit-provided positive control reaction and a negative control reaction. The final libraries were assessed on an Agilent 4200 TapeStation D1000 ScreenTape, pooled by volume, and quantified by qPCR. Sequencing was performed on an Illumina NextSeq500 using a MidOutput 150-cycle cartridge, with 156 Read1 cycles, 15 Index1 cycles, and the kit custom primers. The pooled library was loaded at around 1 pM, and around 20% PhiX control was spiked in. The paper's data handling went like this. Vendor-processed data were analyzed in R, with a clonotype defined as all T cells sharing the same CDR3 nucleotide sequence. In the clone abundance analyses, frequencies in each sample were normalized to that sample's 10,000 most abundant clones. Before analysis, public T cell clones were removed, and these numbered fewer than five per sample on average. An abundance difference of at least 32-fold between compartments was the criterion for calling clonotypes tumor-enriched or baseline blood-enriched. A beta-binomial differential abundance model was used to identify clonotypes that expanded or contracted between blood time points. Similarity between tumor and blood repertoires was quantified using the Baroni-Urbani and Buser coefficient, and groups were compared with two-tailed Wilcoxon tests in R. TCRdb took this table from immuneACCESS and kept in-frame rearrangements with V and J called. Such tables lack part of the clones; where checked against another copy, unresolved V genes explain under half of the gap, and the rest is unexplained. V and J calls and clone size are copied from that table; D and trimming were computed from the DNA. The sample table lists 100,000 to 150,000 clones, roughly four fifths of them with a count of one. 4.5% to 7% of the sample is in the top ten clones.

Here the chain combines TRBV7-3 and TRBJ1-5; the D gene is unclear. The specimen was blood, collected from a patient whose treatment included radiotherapy and nephrectomy. The receptor was isolated from a man aged 50 or older with renal cell carcinoma. The base sequence is TGTGCCAGCAGCCGAGACGGTGATCAGCCCCAGCATTTT. It encodes CASSRDGDQPQHF.